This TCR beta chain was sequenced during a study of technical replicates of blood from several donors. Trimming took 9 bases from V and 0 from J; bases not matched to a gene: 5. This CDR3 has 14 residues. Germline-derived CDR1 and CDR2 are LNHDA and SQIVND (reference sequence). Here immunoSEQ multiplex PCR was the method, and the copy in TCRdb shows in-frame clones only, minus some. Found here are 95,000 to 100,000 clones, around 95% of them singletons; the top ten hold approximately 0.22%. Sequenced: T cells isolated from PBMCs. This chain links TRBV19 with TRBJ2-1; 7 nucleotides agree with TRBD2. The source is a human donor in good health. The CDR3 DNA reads TGTGCCAGCAGCGGGGCTAGCTCCTACAATGAGCAGTTCTTC. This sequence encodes CASSGASSYNEQFF.